Below, 8 T cell receptor beta chains from the same sample are listed, as sequenced in a study of cytomegalovirus exposure and HLA in healthy donors. PCR was performed using 60 Vbeta and 13 Jbeta primers. TCRdb's copy holds only in-frame clones and misses some; the assay was immunoSEQ multiplex PCR. The sample yields about 160,000 clones, 84% seen once. The specimen sequenced was PBMCs. The receptor set was obtained from a man between 18 and 29 years old in good health and CMV-seronegative.

CDR3 residues: CASSAGGYTGELFF. The DNA of the CDR3 is TGTGCCAGTAGTGCGGGAGGGTACACCGGGGAGCTGTTTTTT. This chain connects TRBV19 to TRBJ2-2; 9 positions match TRBD2. This CDR3 region has 14 residues. The trim removed 5 bases at V and 3 bases at J, leaving 1 base unmatched. Germline V lookup: CDR1 LNHDA, CDR2 SQIVND (reference sequence).

The table lists this clone with a count of one. The CDR3 protein is CASSLAGRRGELFF. The CDR3 region has the DNA TGTGCCAGCAGCTTAGCTGGGCGCAGGGGGGAGCTGTTTTTT. The chain uses TRBV11-3 and TRBJ2-2; D gene unclear. The germline gives CDR1 SGHNT, CDR2 YENEEA. The V gene lost 1 base and the J gene lost 8 bases, with 11 bases spanning the gap. There are 14 residues in the CDR3. The full variable domain, completed using reference TRBV11-3 and TRBJ2-2, is EAGVVQSPRYKIIEKKQPVAFWCNPISGHNTLYWYLQNLGQGPELLIRYENEEAVDDSQLPKDRFSAERLKGVDSTLKIQPAELGDSAVYLCASSLAGRRGELFFGEGSRLTVL.

The chain employs TRBV5-4 and TRBJ1-6, with D unclear. V lost 2 bases and J 7 bases, leaving 16 bases between the germline ends. The germline gives CDR1 SGHNT, CDR2 YYREEE (reference sequence). The CDR3 covers 16 residues. CDR3: CASSFGEPWENSPLHF. The CDR3, as DNA: TGTGCCAGCAGCTTCGGGGAGCCTTGGGAAAATTCACCCCTCCACTTT.

The CDR3 region is CASSPRQGWETQYF. CDR3 nucleotides: TGTGCCAGCAGCCCAAGACAGGGTTGGGAGACCCAGTACTTC. The chain has TRBV7-2 and TRBJ2-5; TRBD1 matches at 7 bases. This CDR3 region has 14 residues. Germline V gives CDR1 SGHTA, CDR2 FQGNSA. Trimming removed 5 bases from V and 5 bases from J; junction bases left unmatched: 8.

V and J are TRBV7-8 and TRBJ1-2; 9 bases fit TRBD1. Per the germline V gene, CDR1 is SGHVS and CDR2 is FQNEAQ. The CDR3 extends over 18 amino acids. Germline trimming cut 5 bases from V and 4 bases from J; bases unmatched to any gene: 17. CDR3 amino acids: CASSPYRGRLDTGYGYTF. CDR3 nucleotides: TGTGCCAGCAGCCCGTACAGGGGGCGCTTAGATACTGGCTATGGCTACACCTTC. The full variable domain, its missing parts supplied by reference TRBV7-8 and TRBJ1-2, is GAGVSQSPRYKVAKRGQDVALRCDPISGHVSLFWYQQALGQGPEFLTYFQNEAQLDKSGLPSDRFFAERPEGSVSTLKIQRTQQEDSAVYLCASSPYRGRLDTGYGYTFGSGTRLTVV.

This chain links TRBV5-6 with TRBJ2-1; 8 nucleotides line up with TRBD2. From germline, CDR1 is SGHDT and CDR2 YYEEEE. The CDR3 consists of 16 residues. Germline trimming cut 4 bases from V and 10 bases from J; bases unmatched to any gene: 16. The CDR3 nucleotides read TGTGCCAGCAGCCCGTACCCGGGACTAGAAGCGCACGAGCAGTTCTTC. This codes for CASSPYPGLEAHEQFF.

The chain carries TRBV9 and TRBJ2-1, with 7 bases that match TRBD2. Germline CDR1 and CDR2: SGDLS and YYNGEE. V lost 4 bases, J lost 8 bases, and 12 bases stayed unmatched. There are 15 residues in the CDR3. Here the CDR3 DNA reads TGTGCCAGCAGCCTAGAAGGGTTGGGGAGGGATGAGCAGTTCTTC. Translated, it gives CASSLEGLGRDEQFF.

The table lists this clone with a few counts. The gene calls are TRBV4-2 and TRBJ1-1, with D perhaps matching TRBD1 (5 bases). This CDR3 is built from 13 residues. Germline V gene lookup returns CDR1 LGHNA and CDR2 YNFKEQ. The ends were cut back, 0 bases at V and 5 bases at J, with 7 bases in the middle. The DNA for the CDR3 is TGTGCCAGCAGCCAAGACAGGGAAACTGAAGCTTTCTTT. Protein sequence: CASSQDRETEAFF.